The source of this T cell receptor (beta chain) is a study of identical twins. Carrying unique molecular identifiers, the cDNA also gained a universal primer site through template switching. TCRdb redid the calling of the 5' RACE reads with MiXCR, one entry per CDR3 protein. The profile covers 240,000 or so distinct CDR3 sequences, with roughly 13% appearing a single time and approximately 4% taken by the ten largest. General study results and limits: Out-of-frame alpha sequences common to twins exhibited a surplus of low generation probability. Carriage of fewer insertions was seen in abundant cord blood beta clonotypes, whereas memory repertoires showed none.

The CDR3 covers 14 residues. The germline CDR1 and CDR2 sequences are SGHDT and YYEEEE. V lost 2 bases to trimming and J lost 1 base, with 7 bases between them. For this clonotype: What it recognizes is unknown.

This same sample was also part of a study on yellow fever vaccine responses in identical twins.

Specimen: memory (CD45RO+) T cells sorted from blood. V usage is TRBV5-6 and J usage is TRBJ2-1; D might be TRBD2 (5 bases). The TCR comes from a woman aged 18-35 years in good health. CDR3 residues: CASSFGLSYNEQFF. The CDR3 region has the DNA TGTGCCAGCAGCTTCGGACTGTCCTACAATGAGCAGTTCTTC.